This TCR beta chain was recorded in a study of T cell responses to AZD1222 COVID-19 vaccine. On this clone itself: Its antigen remains unidentified.

Whole-study findings and limits: Variant regions that are unmutated are reportedly the target of nearly half of spike-specific TCRs.

Per germline, CDR1 SGHRS and CDR2 YFSETQ. This CDR3 region has 14 residues. J was trimmed by 7 bases and V by 4 bases; bases with no gene match: 3. Assay used: immunoSEQ multiplex PCR; TCRdb lists only in-frame clones, some missing. Counted here are about 130,000 clones, around 90% occurring once; the ten biggest clones make up 1.4% to 1.5%. The sequence was obtained from an adult in good health. The rearrangement uses TRBV5-1 and TRBJ1-6, with 9 bases fitting TRBD1. Specimen: peripheral blood, collected on day 0 of AZD1222 vaccination. CDR3 sequence reads: CASSVDRGNSPLHF. The CDR3 coding sequence is TGCGCCAGCAGCGTTGACAGGGGGAATTCACCCCTCCACTTT.